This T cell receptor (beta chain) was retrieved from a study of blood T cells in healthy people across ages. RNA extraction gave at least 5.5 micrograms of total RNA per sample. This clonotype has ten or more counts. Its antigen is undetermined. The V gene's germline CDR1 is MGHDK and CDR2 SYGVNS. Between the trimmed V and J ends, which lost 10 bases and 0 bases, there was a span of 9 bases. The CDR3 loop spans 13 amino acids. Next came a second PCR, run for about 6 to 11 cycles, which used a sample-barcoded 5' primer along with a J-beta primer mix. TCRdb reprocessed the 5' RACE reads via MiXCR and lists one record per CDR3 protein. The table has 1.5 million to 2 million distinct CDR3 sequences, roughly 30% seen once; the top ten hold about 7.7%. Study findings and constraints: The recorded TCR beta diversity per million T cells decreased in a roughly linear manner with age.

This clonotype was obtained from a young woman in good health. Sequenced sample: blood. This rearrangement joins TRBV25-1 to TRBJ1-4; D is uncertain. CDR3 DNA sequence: TGTGCCAATCCACGGGCAACTAATGAAAAACTGTTTTTT. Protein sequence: CANPRATNEKLFF.